This TCR beta chain was documented in a study of shared clonotypes between healthy human individuals. Donors, healthy HIV-negative adults, lacked recent acute infections or vaccinations. CDR1 is SGHAT and CDR2 is FQNNGV in the germline V gene. Germline trimming cut 4 bases from V and 0 bases from J; bases unmatched to any gene: 4. The CDR3 runs to 16 residues. The assay was carried out at the deep level. Measured with immunoSEQ multiplex PCR; TCRdb has only the in-frame clones, and not every one. This table holds under 2.5 million clones, around 90% found once. This chain connects TRBV11-2 to TRBJ2-1, with 9 bases that match TRBD2. The clonotype was recovered from a man younger than 35 in good health. Some clones in this sample may be carry-over from other donors' samples. The sequenced sample consisted of naive CD4+ T cells from PBMCs. The subset was: CD45RA+ positively selected. This CDR3 is CASSSSGIRSYNEQFF. CDR3 coding DNA: TGTGCCAGCAGCTCTAGCGGGATACGCTCCTACAATGAGCAGTTCTTC. Full variable domain (rest looked up from reference TRBV11-2 and TRBJ2-1): EAGVAQSPRYKIIEKRQSVAFWCNPISGHATLYWYQQILGQGPKLLIQFQNNGVVDDSQLPKDRFSAERLKGVDSTLKIQPAKLEDSAVYLCASSSSGIRSYNEQFFGPGTRLTVL.